This T cell receptor beta chain was found in a study of long-term antiretroviral therapy in people with HIV. The libraries were made with immunoSEQ v3.0 at survey level. The method was immunoSEQ multiplex PCR; TCRdb's version includes in-frame clones alone and lacks a portion of them. The sample lists tens of thousands of clones; approximately 88% were seen once. The CDR3 is 16 residues long. V shed 2 bases and J 2 bases; nucleotides not matched to a gene: 6. Germline V gene sequence: CDR1 ENHRY, CDR2 SYGVKD. The TCR comes from a man in his thirties or forties with HIV. The sequenced sample was unsorted PBMCs, obtained around 4.1 years after starting antiretroviral therapy. The chain couples TRBV10-3 to TRBJ2-3, with 8 bases matching TRBD2. The CDR3: CAISEGKRGTTDTQYF. CDR3 bases: TGTGCCATCAGTGAGGGAAAGCGGGGGACCACAGATACGCAGTATTTT.